This record covers a single TCR beta chain. The antigen is unknown. This entry is derived from a study of T cell repertoires in cytomegalovirus infection. Study background: Alongside well-studied HLA-B-restricted CMV epitopes, recently identified HLA-C-restricted CMV epitopes were also used. Study-wide points: The ex vivo response showed dominance by HLA-C-restricted CMV-specific TCR beta clonotypes.

TCRdb independently ran MiXCR on the reads; one entry per CDR3 protein. The sample shows around 300,000 distinct CDR3 sequences, approximately 22% of them seen only once. The CDR3 consists of 16 residues. The V gene's germline CDR1 is DFQATT and CDR2 SNEGSKA (reference sequence). Trimming shortened V by 4 bases and J by 6 bases, and 22 bases separated the two germline ends. This specimen was cultured PBMCs, taken from culture after CMV antigen stimulation. The sequence was collected from a human donor in good health (CMV status not recorded). Some clones in this sample may be carry-over from other donors' samples. V and J are TRBV20-1 and TRBJ2-1, with D possibly being TRBD1 (6 bases). The CDR3 spells CSAIDRTNYPANEQFF. The CDR3 DNA is TGCAGTGCTATAGACAGGACCAATTACCCGGCCAATGAGCAGTTCTTC.